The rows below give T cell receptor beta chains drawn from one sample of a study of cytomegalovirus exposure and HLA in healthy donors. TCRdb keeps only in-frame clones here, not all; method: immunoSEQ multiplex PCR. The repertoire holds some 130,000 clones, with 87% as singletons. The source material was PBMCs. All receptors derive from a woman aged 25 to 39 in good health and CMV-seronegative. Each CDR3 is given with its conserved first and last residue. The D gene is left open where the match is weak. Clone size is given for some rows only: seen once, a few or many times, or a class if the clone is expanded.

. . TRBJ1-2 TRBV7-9 TGTGCCAGCAGCTCCTGGACTGACCGAGTGGGCTACACCTTC CASSSWTDRVGYTF
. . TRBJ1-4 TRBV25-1 TGTGCCAGCAGCGATCAGGGAGACAGGTGGGAAAAACTGTTTTTT CASSDQGDRWEKLFF
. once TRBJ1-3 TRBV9 TGTGCCAGCAGCCCCAGTTTGCGGATCTCTGGAAACACCATATATTTT CASSPSLRISGNTIYF
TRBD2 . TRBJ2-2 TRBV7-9 TGTTCCAGCAGCTACAGGACTAGTATTCGACTATCGAACACCGGGGAGCTGTTTTTT CSSSYRTSIRLSNTGELFF
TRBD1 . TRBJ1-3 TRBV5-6 TGTGCCAGCAGCATATTGGGACAGACTGGAAACACCATATATTTT CASSILGQTGNTIYF
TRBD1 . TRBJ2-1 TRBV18 TGTGCCAGCTCATCGTCAGACAGGGTGCAGTTCTTC CASSSSDRVQFF
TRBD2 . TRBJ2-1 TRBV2 TGTGCCAGGCTTACCCCGGGGGCGGGAGGGGTAAATGAGCAGTTCTTC CARLTPGAGGVNEQFF
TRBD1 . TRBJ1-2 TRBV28 TGTGCCAGCAGCTCGGGACAGGGGGGAAAAGGCTACACCTTC CASSSGQGGKGYTF
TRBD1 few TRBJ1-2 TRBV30 TGTGCCTGGAGTGTGCCGCCGACAGGGTCGAATGGCTACACCTTC CAWSVPPTGSNGYTF
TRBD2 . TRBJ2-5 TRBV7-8 TGTGCCAGCAGCTTAAGGAGGCTAGCGGGAGGGTATCCCCTGGAGACCCAGTACTTC CASSLRRLAGGYPLETQYF
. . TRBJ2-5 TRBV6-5 TGTGCCAGCTCTATCAGAGCGAGAGAGACCCAGTACTTC CASSIRARETQYF
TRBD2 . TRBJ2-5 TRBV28 TGTGCCAGCAGTCCGGGACTAGCGTCCATGGGAGAGACCCAGTACTTC CASSPGLASMGETQYF
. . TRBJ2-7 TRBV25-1 TGTGCCAGCTTGGCAGCGGGCGACCTCTACGAGCAGTACTTC CASLAAGDLYEQYF
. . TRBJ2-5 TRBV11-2 TGTGCCAGCAGCCTTCGCGATTTTGCTGGGGGCAAAGAGACCCAGTACTTC CASSLRDFAGGKETQYF
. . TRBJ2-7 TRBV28 TGTGCCAGCGATAAGGGGGCCTACGAGCAGTACTTC CASDKGAYEQYF
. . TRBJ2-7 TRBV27 TGTGCCAGCAGTTTATCCGGGGGCTACGAGCAGTACTTC CASSLSGGYEQYF
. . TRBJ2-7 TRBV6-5 TGTGCCAGCAGTTACTCAAGACTCTCGGACGAGCAGTACTTC CASSYSRLSDEQYF
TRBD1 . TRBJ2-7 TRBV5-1 TGCGCCAGCAGCACGGGGACAGCGATTATCTACGAGCAGTACTTC CASSTGTAIIYEQYF
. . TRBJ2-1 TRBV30 TGTGCCTGGAGTGTTGGCAACCAGTACAATGAGCAGTTCTTC CAWSVGNQYNEQFF
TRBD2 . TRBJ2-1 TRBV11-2 TGTGCCAGCAGCTTGAGCGGGGTTTACAATGAGCAGTTCTTC CASSLSGVYNEQFF
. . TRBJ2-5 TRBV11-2 TGTGCCAGCAGCTTAGGCCCAGGGTCGCGAGAGACCCAGTACTTC CASSLGPGSRETQYF
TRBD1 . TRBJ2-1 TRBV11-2 TGTGCCAGCAGCACCTGGGACAGGGGTTCCTACAATGAGCAGTTCTTC CASSTWDRGSYNEQFF
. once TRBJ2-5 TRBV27 TGTGCCAGCAGATCCCCAGAGGGAGAGACCCAGTACTTC CASRSPEGETQYF
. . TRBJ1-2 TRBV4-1 TGCGCCAGCAGCCAAGTTGGGGTTCGGGGCTATGGCTACACCTTC CASSQVGVRGYGYTF
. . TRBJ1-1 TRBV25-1 TGTGCCAGCACCCTATACACTGAAGCTTTCTTT CASTLYTEAFF
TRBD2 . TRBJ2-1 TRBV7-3 TGTGCCAGCAGCTCCGGGGGTAGCGGGAGACCCGGGGGTGAGCAGTTCTTC CASSSGGSGRPGGEQFF
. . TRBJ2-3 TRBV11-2 TGTGCCAGCAGACCCGGGGGAACTAGCACAGATACGCAGTATTTT CASRPGGTSTDTQYF
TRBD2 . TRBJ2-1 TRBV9 TGTGCCAGCAGCACCAGCGGGAGAAAGGGTGTGAATGAGCAGTTCTTC CASSTSGRKGVNEQFF
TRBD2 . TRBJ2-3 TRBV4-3 TGCGCCAGCAGCCAAGAGCCGGGACTAGCAGGAGATACGCAGTATTTT CASSQEPGLAGDTQYF
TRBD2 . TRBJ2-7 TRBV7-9 TGTGCCAGCAGCTCCCCAAGCACTAGCGGCTACGAGCAGTACTTC CASSSPSTSGYEQYF
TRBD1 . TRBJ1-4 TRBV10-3 TGTGCCATCAGTGATTCAGAACAGGGGAACGAAAAACTGTTTTTT CAISDSEQGNEKLFF
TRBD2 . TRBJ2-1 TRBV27 TGTGCCAGCAGTTTAGGACTAGCGGAATACAATGAGCAGTTCTTC CASSLGLAEYNEQFF
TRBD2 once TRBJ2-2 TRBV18 TGTGCCAGCTCATCCGGAGCGGGATCGAACACCGGGGAGCTGTTTTTT CASSSGAGSNTGELFF
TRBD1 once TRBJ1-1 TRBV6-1 TGTGCCAGCAGTGAAATCGGGACAGGAGGGGGGAACACTGAAGCTTTCTTT CASSEIGTGGGNTEAFF
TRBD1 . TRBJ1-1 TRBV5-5 TGTGCCAGCAGCTTTACTTACAGGGGCATGAACACTGAAGCTTTCTTT CASSFTYRGMNTEAFF
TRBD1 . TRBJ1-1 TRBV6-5 TGTGCCAGCAGTACGGAACAGGGGATGAGGGAAGCTTTCTTT CASSTEQGMREAFF
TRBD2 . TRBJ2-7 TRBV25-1 TGTGCCAGCACTTTAGCGGGAGAGGGCTACGAGCAGTACTTC CASTLAGEGYEQYF
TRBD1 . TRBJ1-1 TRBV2 TGTGCCAGCATGACCACAACAGGGGGCCCTTTGAACACTGAAGCTTTCTTT CASMTTTGGPLNTEAFF
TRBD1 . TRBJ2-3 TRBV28 TGTGCCAGCAGTACCGGGACAGGGGTCACAGATACGCAGTATTTT CASSTGTGVTDTQYF
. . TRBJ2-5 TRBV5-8 TGTGCCAGCAGCTTCGGGCCCGGGAGAGAGACCCAGTACTTC CASSFGPGRETQYF
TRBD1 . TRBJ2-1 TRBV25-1 TGTGCCAGCAGTGACGAGAAGGACAGGTCCTACAATGAGCAGTTCTTC CASSDEKDRSYNEQFF
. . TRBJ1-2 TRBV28 TGTGCCAGCAGTGAATCCGCCGGTAACTATGGCTACACCTTC CASSESAGNYGYTF
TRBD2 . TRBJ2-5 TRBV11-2 TGTGCCAGCAGCTTAGCCCCGATAGCGGGAGTAGGGGAGACCCAGTACTTC CASSLAPIAGVGETQYF
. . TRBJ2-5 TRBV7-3 TGTGCCAGCAGTTCGAGTAGTCGACAAGAGACCCAGTACTTC CASSSSSRQETQYF